These 3 T cell receptor beta chains were sequenced from one sample in a study of T-cell memory formation after mild COVID-19. One entry per CDR3 protein, called by TCRdb with MiXCR from the 5' RACE reads. Here the sample spans more than 250,000 distinct CDR3 sequences, 15% to 20% being singletons. Sequenced: PBMCs or a T cell subset sorted from them (not recorded which). Every receptor here comes from a man aged 18 to 30 who had mild COVID-19 (a few samples of this study predate the infection). Cell type and time point are not known.

This clonotype occurred a few times. V and J are TRBV18 and TRBJ2-7; perhaps TRBD1 as D (6 bases). Germline-derived CDR1 and CDR2 are KGHSH and LQKENI. The germline V and J ends were trimmed by 3 bases and 5 bases, with 11 bases remaining between them. The CDR3 spans 13 residues. CDR3 coding DNA: TGTGCCAGCTCACCGGCACAGGGTAACGAGCAGTACGTC. Translated, it gives CASSPAQGNEQYV.

This clonotype was seen at least ten times. The V call is TRBV7-2, the J call TRBJ2-1; 9 bases line up with TRBD2. Germline values: CDR1 SGHTA, CDR2 FQGNSA. The trim removed 4 bases at V and 10 bases at J, leaving 2 bases unmatched. The CDR3 spans 12 residues. In nucleotides, the CDR3 is TGTGCCAGCAGCTCTCTAGCGGGGGAGCAGTTCTTC. This gives the protein CASSSLAGEQFF. The full variable domain, in which reference TRBV7-2 and TRBJ2-1 provide the parts outside the CDR3, is GAGVSQSPSNKVTEKGKDVELRCDPISGHTALYWYRQSLGQGLEFLIYFQGNSAPDKSGLPSDRFSAERTGGSVSTLTIQRTQQEDSAVYLCASSSLAGEQFFGPGTRLTVL.

This chain joins TRBV5-1 and TRBJ1-4; D uncertain. The CDR3 has 14 residues. Per the germline V gene, CDR1 is SGHRS and CDR2 is YFSETQ. V was trimmed by 1 base and J by 6 bases, leaving 10 bases between them. As DNA, the CDR3 is TGCGCCAGCAGCTTGAAGGCGGGTGATGAAAAACTGTTTTTT. It codes for CASSLKAGDEKLFF.